This section outlines one T cell receptor (beta chain) sequence together with its context. This entry belongs to a study of blood T cell repertoires in COVID-19. Study details: COVID-19 samples from acute and convalescent phases originated in the United States, Italy and Spain. PBMCs, B-cell-depleted T cells, or T cells were the source of the cDNA or gDNA that made up the material.

Original handling: Estimation of nucleated cell counts was performed using reference gene primer amplification. The method was immunoSEQ multiplex PCR; TCRdb's version includes in-frame clones alone and lacks a portion of them. V and J calls and clone size follow that table, whereas D and trimming were derived from the DNA. Here the sample spans tens of thousands of clones, 75% to 90% being singletons. This CDR3 spans 12 amino acids. Trimming shortened V by 0 bases and J by 7 bases, and 4 bases separated the two germline ends. The germline gives CDR1 MGHRA, CDR2 YSYEKL. Sequencing was carried out using peripheral blood. The J gene is TRBJ1-5, the V gene TRBV4-1; D is uncertain. The receptor was isolated from a man aged 50 to 60 with active or convalescent COVID-19. As DNA, the CDR3 is TGCGCCAGCAGCCAAGAGGGCCAGCCCCAGCATTTT. Protein sequence: CASSQEGQPQHF.